The present T cell receptor beta chain was sequenced within a study of Ad26.COV2.S vaccination and SARS-CoV-2 variants. In the study overall: Ad26.COV2.S given intramuscularly, once or twice 56 days apart.

Findings and limits, study-wide: There was reportedly substantial breadth in spike-specific CD8+ and CD4+ T cell responses after vaccination.

Germline V gene lookup returns CDR1 LNHDA and CDR2 SQIVND (reference sequence). Trimming took 6 bases from V and 1 from J, leaving 13 bases between them. The CDR3 is made up of 15 amino acids. Libraries were prepared by immunoSEQ multiplex PCR; TCRdb keeps only in-frame clonotypes and omits some of them. Here the sample spans almost 400,000 clones, 89% being singletons. With regard to this clone: Its specificity is unknown.

Indicated treatment: approximately 18 received Ad26.COV2.S at low or high dose, single or two shots; 5 received placebo; per-sample allocation not given. Vaccine and placebo recipients were sampled on day 63 after the first injection. This TCR derives from a person between 18 and 65 years old who received the Ad26.COV2.S COVID-19 vaccine or a placebo. The chain has TRBV19 and TRBJ1-3; D may be TRBD1 (5 bases). The sample consisted of peripheral blood, taken in a trial of Ad26.COV2.S vaccine versus placebo. CDR3 in DNA: TGTGCCAGTAGGGCCCGGACACTGTCTGGAAACACCATATATTTT. This translates into CASRARTLSGNTIYF.